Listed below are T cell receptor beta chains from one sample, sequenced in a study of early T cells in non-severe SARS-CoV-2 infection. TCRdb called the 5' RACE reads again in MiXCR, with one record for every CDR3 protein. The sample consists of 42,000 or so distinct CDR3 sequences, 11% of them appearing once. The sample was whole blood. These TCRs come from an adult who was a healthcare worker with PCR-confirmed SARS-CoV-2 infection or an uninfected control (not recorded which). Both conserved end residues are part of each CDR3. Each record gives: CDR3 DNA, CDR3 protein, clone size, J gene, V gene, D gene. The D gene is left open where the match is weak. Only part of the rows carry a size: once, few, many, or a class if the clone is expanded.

cdr3_nt: TGTGCCAGCAGCTCTACAGGGAGTACTGAAGCTTTCTTT
cdr3_aa: CASSSTGSTEAFF
clone_size: many
j_call: TRBJ1-1
v_call: TRBV7-9
d_call: -

cdr3_nt: TGTGCCAGCACCTCAAGCCATGAGCAGTTCTTC
cdr3_aa: CASTSSHEQFF
clone_size: -
j_call: TRBJ2-1
v_call: TRBV28
d_call: -

cdr3_nt: TGTGCCAGCAGTGAAAAATCCGGCGCCACTGAAGCTTTCTTT
cdr3_aa: CASSEKSGATEAFF
clone_size: few
j_call: TRBJ1-1
v_call: TRBV2
d_call: -

cdr3_nt: TGTGCCAGCAGCTCCCCGATCAACCTAGGGGCTTTCTTT
cdr3_aa: CASSSPINLGAFF
clone_size: many
j_call: TRBJ1-1
v_call: TRBV7-2
d_call: -

cdr3_nt: TGTGCCAGCAGTTTGACGGGGAAAGAGACCCAGTACTTC
cdr3_aa: CASSLTGKETQYF
clone_size: many
j_call: TRBJ2-5
v_call: TRBV28
d_call: -

cdr3_nt: TGTGCCAGCAGCTTAGTGGCTAGCGGATACTCTGGGGCCAACGTCCTGACTTTC
cdr3_aa: CASSLVASGYSGANVLTF
clone_size: few
j_call: TRBJ2-6
v_call: TRBV7-2
d_call: TRBD2

cdr3_nt: TGTGCCAGCAGCTTAGCGACTAGCGGGCATGAGCAGTTCTTC
cdr3_aa: CASSLATSGHEQFF
clone_size: many
j_call: TRBJ2-1
v_call: TRBV7-6
d_call: TRBD2

cdr3_nt: TGTGCCAGCAGTTACTCGCCACAGCATAATTCACCCCTCCACTTT
cdr3_aa: CASSYSPQHNSPLHF
clone_size: many
j_call: TRBJ1-6
v_call: TRBV6-5
d_call: -

cdr3_nt: TGTGCCAGCAGTTTATACTTCGCAGAGGGTAACTATGGCTACACCTTC
cdr3_aa: CASSLYFAEGNYGYTF
clone_size: many
j_call: TRBJ1-2
v_call: TRBV28
d_call: -

cdr3_nt: TGTGCCAGCAGTTTAGGGGAGTTGGAGGGGAACACTGAAGCTTTCTTT
cdr3_aa: CASSLGELEGNTEAFF
clone_size: many
j_call: TRBJ1-1
v_call: TRBV12-3/TRBV12-4
d_call: -

cdr3_nt: TGCGCCAGCAGCTCAAACCAGGGCGGGGGCACTGAAGCTTTCTTT
cdr3_aa: CASSSNQGGGTEAFF
clone_size: many
j_call: TRBJ1-1
v_call: TRBV4-3
d_call: -

cdr3_nt: TGTGCCAGCAGCTCCGACTCACTCGCCCGTTCAGATACGCAGTATTTT
cdr3_aa: CASSSDSLARSDTQYF
clone_size: -
j_call: TRBJ2-3
v_call: TRBV11-1
d_call: -

cdr3_nt: TGCAGTGCGCAACGCGGCGCATCCACCGAGGTGGGCTACACCTTC
cdr3_aa: CSAQRGASTEVGYTF
clone_size: many
j_call: TRBJ1-2
v_call: TRBV20-1
d_call: -

cdr3_nt: TGCGCCAGCAGCTTGGACGGAATCATGAACACTGAAGCTTTCTTT
cdr3_aa: CASSLDGIMNTEAFF
clone_size: -
j_call: TRBJ1-1
v_call: TRBV5-1
d_call: -

cdr3_nt: TGTGCCAGCAGCCTCCAGGATAACTATGGCTACACCTTC
cdr3_aa: CASSLQDNYGYTF
clone_size: many
j_call: TRBJ1-2
v_call: TRBV6-2/TRBV6-3
d_call: -

cdr3_nt: TGTGCCAGCAGCATCGGTGGGGCAGGGGAAAAACTGTTTTTT
cdr3_aa: CASSIGGAGEKLFF
clone_size: many
j_call: TRBJ1-4
v_call: TRBV12-3/TRBV12-4
d_call: -

cdr3_nt: TGTGCCAGTAGTATAGATTCCCTGGGGAGAGGGGAGCTGTTTTTT
cdr3_aa: CASSIDSLGRGELFF
clone_size: few
j_call: TRBJ2-2
v_call: TRBV19
d_call: -

cdr3_nt: TGTGCCAGCAGTCCCCACACAGGGGTAGAGCAGTACTTC
cdr3_aa: CASSPHTGVEQYF
clone_size: many
j_call: TRBJ2-7
v_call: TRBV12-3/TRBV12-4
d_call: TRBD1

cdr3_nt: TGCGCCAGCAGCTGGGAAACCCAGGGTACTGGCTACACCTTC
cdr3_aa: CASSWETQGTGYTF
clone_size: many
j_call: TRBJ1-2
v_call: TRBV5-1
d_call: -

cdr3_nt: TGTGCCAGCAGCACCGGACAGGGGGCTTATGCCAAAAACATTCAGTACTTC
cdr3_aa: CASSTGQGAYAKNIQYF
clone_size: -
j_call: TRBJ2-4
v_call: TRBV7-9
d_call: TRBD1

cdr3_nt: TGTGCCAGCAGTTTGGGGGAGAAAGTTCTGTTAAACACTGAAGCTTTCTTT
cdr3_aa: CASSLGEKVLLNTEAFF
clone_size: -
j_call: TRBJ1-1
v_call: TRBV28
d_call: -

cdr3_nt: TGTGCCACCCGGGACTCGGTCCAATCGAGTGAGCAGTTCTTC
cdr3_aa: CATRDSVQSSEQFF
clone_size: few
j_call: TRBJ2-1
v_call: TRBV6-2/TRBV6-3
d_call: -

cdr3_nt: TGTGCCAGCAGTACACCGGGCAGGAATACGCAGTATTTT
cdr3_aa: CASSTPGRNTQYF
clone_size: many
j_call: TRBJ2-3
v_call: TRBV28
d_call: -

cdr3_nt: TGTGCCAGCAGCCCCCCTAGCGGCCTGGTGGATGAGCAGTTCTTC
cdr3_aa: CASSPPSGLVDEQFF
clone_size: -
j_call: TRBJ2-1
v_call: TRBV9
d_call: TRBD2

cdr3_nt: TGTGCCAGCAGTAATGTTCAGGGCTATGGCTACACCTTC
cdr3_aa: CASSNVQGYGYTF
clone_size: -
j_call: TRBJ1-2
v_call: TRBV2
d_call: -

cdr3_nt: TGTGCCAGCAGTTACCCCCTAGCCGGGGTCTACGAGCAGTACTTC
cdr3_aa: CASSYPLAGVYEQYF
clone_size: many
j_call: TRBJ2-7
v_call: TRBV6-2/TRBV6-3
d_call: -

cdr3_nt: TGTGCCAGTAGTATAAATCGACTAGCGGGGCGCAGTGAGCAGTTCTTC
cdr3_aa: CASSINRLAGRSEQFF
clone_size: -
j_call: TRBJ2-1
v_call: TRBV19
d_call: TRBD2

cdr3_nt: TGTGCCACCAGCAGAGATTACACTGACAGGGACTTC
cdr3_aa: CATSRDYTDRDF
clone_size: many
j_call: TRBJ1-2
v_call: TRBV15
d_call: TRBD1

cdr3_nt: TGTGCCAGCAAAAGAGGGACTAGCCGATATGATGAGCAGTTCTTC
cdr3_aa: CASKRGTSRYDEQFF
clone_size: -
j_call: TRBJ2-1
v_call: TRBV2
d_call: TRBD2

cdr3_nt: TGTGCCAGCAGCTTAGCGTTCGCTAGCGGCACCTACGAGCAGTACTTC
cdr3_aa: CASSLAFASGTYEQYF
clone_size: -
j_call: TRBJ2-7
v_call: TRBV7-2
d_call: TRBD2

cdr3_nt: TGTGCCAGCAGCCCGGACAGACCTTCTGGAAACACCATATATTTT
cdr3_aa: CASSPDRPSGNTIYF
clone_size: -
j_call: TRBJ1-3
v_call: TRBV5-4
d_call: -

cdr3_nt: TGTGCCAGCAGCCCTCCGGACATCTCGGGGGTAGAGCTGTTTTTT
cdr3_aa: CASSPPDISGVELFF
clone_size: -
j_call: TRBJ2-2
v_call: TRBV11-2
d_call: -

cdr3_nt: TGTGCCAGCAGTTGGGAATCCCTACACTTT
cdr3_aa: CASSWESLHF
clone_size: many
j_call: TRBJ1-1
v_call: TRBV12-3/TRBV12-4
d_call: -

cdr3_nt: TGTGCCAGCAGCCCCAGCAGGGTCTACGAGCAGTACTTC
cdr3_aa: CASSPSRVYEQYF
clone_size: many
j_call: TRBJ2-7
v_call: TRBV14
d_call: -

cdr3_nt: TGTGCCAGCAGCGTAGTTGGGACAAACTATGGCTACACCTTC
cdr3_aa: CASSVVGTNYGYTF
clone_size: -
j_call: TRBJ1-2
v_call: TRBV9
d_call: -

cdr3_nt: TGTGCCAGCGCTAGGACAGGGATGGGTAATTCACCCCTCCACTTT
cdr3_aa: CASARTGMGNSPLHF
clone_size: few
j_call: TRBJ1-6
v_call: TRBV6-5
d_call: TRBD1

cdr3_nt: TGCAGCGTTGGAGGGGTGAGCTCTGGGGCCAACGTCCTGACTTTC
cdr3_aa: CSVGGVSSGANVLTF
clone_size: many
j_call: TRBJ2-6
v_call: TRBV29-1
d_call: -

cdr3_nt: TGCGCCAGCAGCTCAGGACAGATCCAAGAGACCCAGTACTTC
cdr3_aa: CASSSGQIQETQYF
clone_size: many
j_call: TRBJ2-5
v_call: TRBV5-1
d_call: -

cdr3_nt: TGTGCCAGCAGCCAACCTACAGGGAGCGAAGAGACCCAGTACTTC
cdr3_aa: CASSQPTGSEETQYF
clone_size: many
j_call: TRBJ2-5
v_call: TRBV4-2
d_call: -

cdr3_nt: TGCGCCAGCAGCGGACAGGGGTTGGATGAGCAGTTCTTC
cdr3_aa: CASSGQGLDEQFF
clone_size: -
j_call: TRBJ2-1
v_call: TRBV5-1
d_call: TRBD1

cdr3_nt: TGTGCCAGCAGTTACCCCGGGACGGATGAAAAACTGTTTTTT
cdr3_aa: CASSYPGTDEKLFF
clone_size: many
j_call: TRBJ1-4
v_call: TRBV6-5
d_call: -

cdr3_nt: TGTGCCAGCAGTTCAGCCAGCGTTGGCAATGAGCAGTTCTTC
cdr3_aa: CASSSASVGNEQFF
clone_size: many
j_call: TRBJ2-1
v_call: TRBV28
d_call: -

cdr3_nt: TGTGCCAGCAGCTCAAAACTGGCGAGCGGGAGTATGACAGATACGCAGTATTTT
cdr3_aa: CASSSKLASGSMTDTQYF
clone_size: -
j_call: TRBJ2-3
v_call: TRBV7-2
d_call: TRBD2

cdr3_nt: TGTGCCAGCAGCTTAGGACTGGGACGGAGGATTCAAGAGACCCAGTACTTC
cdr3_aa: CASSLGLGRRIQETQYF
clone_size: few
j_call: TRBJ2-5
v_call: TRBV7-9
d_call: -

cdr3_nt: TGTGCCAGCAGCCCCACAGGACTGGGGGAGTTCTTC
cdr3_aa: CASSPTGLGEFF
clone_size: -
j_call: TRBJ2-1
v_call: TRBV7-9
d_call: -

cdr3_nt: TGCAGTGCTAGCGGGAAGACCAACACCGGGGAGCTGTTTTTT
cdr3_aa: CSASGKTNTGELFF
clone_size: few
j_call: TRBJ2-2
v_call: TRBV20-1
d_call: -

cdr3_nt: TGTGCCAGCAGCCGCATGACCCCAAGAAACATTCAGTACTTC
cdr3_aa: CASSRMTPRNIQYF
clone_size: many
j_call: TRBJ2-4
v_call: TRBV6-2/TRBV6-3
d_call: -